This T cell receptor beta chain was identified during a study of lymphopenia after photon versus proton radiotherapy. Regarding the study as a whole: Post-nadir diversity loss with photons came from oligoclonal expansion, particularly CD8+ Temra cells.

Here immunoSEQ multiplex PCR was the method, and the copy in TCRdb shows in-frame clones only, minus some. The data contain 55,000 to 75,000 clones, under 95% of them singletons. The CDR3 is made up of 15 amino acids. Germline V gene data show CDR1 as SGHTA and CDR2 as FQGNSA. V gave up 5 bases and J gave up 6 bases; unmatched junction bases: 5. Details on this clone: Antigen specificity is unknown.

The V and J genes are TRBV7-2 and TRBJ2-1; TRBD2 agrees at 12 bases. The input for sequencing was peripheral blood, taken from a patient treated with photon-based radiotherapy. The source is a woman aged 70-85 years with pancreatic cancer. The CDR3 region has the DNA TGTGCCAGCAGCCAAACTAGCGGGGGGACCAATGAGCAGTTCTTC. Amino acids: CASSQTSGGTNEQFF.